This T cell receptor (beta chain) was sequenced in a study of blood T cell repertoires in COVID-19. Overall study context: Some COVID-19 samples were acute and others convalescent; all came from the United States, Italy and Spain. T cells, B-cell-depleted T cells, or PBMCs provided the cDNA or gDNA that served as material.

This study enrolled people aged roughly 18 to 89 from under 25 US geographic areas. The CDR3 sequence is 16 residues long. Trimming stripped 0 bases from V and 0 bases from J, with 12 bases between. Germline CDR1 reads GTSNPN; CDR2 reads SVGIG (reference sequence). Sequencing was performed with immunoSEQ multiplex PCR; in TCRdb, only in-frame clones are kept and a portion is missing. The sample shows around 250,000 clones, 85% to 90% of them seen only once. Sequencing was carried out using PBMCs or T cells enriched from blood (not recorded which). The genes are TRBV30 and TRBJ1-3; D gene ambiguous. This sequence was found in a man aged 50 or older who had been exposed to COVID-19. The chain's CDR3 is CAWSVRRPSSGNTIYF. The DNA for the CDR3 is TGTGCCTGGAGTGTACGGCGGCCGAGCTCTGGAAACACCATATATTTT.